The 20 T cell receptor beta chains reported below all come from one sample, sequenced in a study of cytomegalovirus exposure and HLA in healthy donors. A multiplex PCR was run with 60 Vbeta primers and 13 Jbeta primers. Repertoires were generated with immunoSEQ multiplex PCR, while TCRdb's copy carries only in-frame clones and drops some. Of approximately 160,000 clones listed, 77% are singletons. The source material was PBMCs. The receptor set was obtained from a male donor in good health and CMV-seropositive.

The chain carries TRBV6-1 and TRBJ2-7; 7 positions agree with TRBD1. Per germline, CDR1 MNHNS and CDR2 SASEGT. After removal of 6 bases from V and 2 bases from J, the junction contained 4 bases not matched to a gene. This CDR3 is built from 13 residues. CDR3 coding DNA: TGTGCCAGCAGCCTAGGGGGCACCTACGAGCAGTACTTC. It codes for CASSLGGTYEQYF.

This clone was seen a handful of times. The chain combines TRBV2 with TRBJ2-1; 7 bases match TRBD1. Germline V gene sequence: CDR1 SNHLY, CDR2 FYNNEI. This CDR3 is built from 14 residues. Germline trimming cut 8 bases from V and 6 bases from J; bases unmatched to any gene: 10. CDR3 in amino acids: CASRSQGVGNEQFF. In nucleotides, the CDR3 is TGTGCCAGCCGCTCCCAGGGGGTTGGCAATGAGCAGTTCTTC.

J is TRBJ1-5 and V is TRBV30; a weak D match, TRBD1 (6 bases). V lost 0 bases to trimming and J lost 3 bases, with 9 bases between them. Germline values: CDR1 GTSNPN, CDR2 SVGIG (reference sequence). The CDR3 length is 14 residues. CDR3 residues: CAWSVGQHNQPQHF. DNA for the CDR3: TGTGCCTGGAGTGTCGGACAGCACAATCAGCCCCAGCATTTT.

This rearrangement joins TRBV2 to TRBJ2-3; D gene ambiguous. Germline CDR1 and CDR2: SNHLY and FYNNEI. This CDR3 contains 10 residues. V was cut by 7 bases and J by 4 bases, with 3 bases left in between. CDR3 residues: CASIADTQYF. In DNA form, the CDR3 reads TGTGCCAGCATCGCAGATACGCAGTATTTT.

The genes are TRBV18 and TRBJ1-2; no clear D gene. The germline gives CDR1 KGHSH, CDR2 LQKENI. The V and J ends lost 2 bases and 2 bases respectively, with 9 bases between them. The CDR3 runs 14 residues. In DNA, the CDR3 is TGTGCCAGCTCACCAATACCGGGAAACTATGGCTACACCTTC. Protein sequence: CASSPIPGNYGYTF.

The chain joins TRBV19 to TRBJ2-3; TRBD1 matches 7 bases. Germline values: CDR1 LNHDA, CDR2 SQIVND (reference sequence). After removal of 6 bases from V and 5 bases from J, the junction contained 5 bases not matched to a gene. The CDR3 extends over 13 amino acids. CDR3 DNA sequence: TGTGCCAGTAGGCCGACAGGGTTAGATACGCAGTATTTT. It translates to CASRPTGLDTQYF.

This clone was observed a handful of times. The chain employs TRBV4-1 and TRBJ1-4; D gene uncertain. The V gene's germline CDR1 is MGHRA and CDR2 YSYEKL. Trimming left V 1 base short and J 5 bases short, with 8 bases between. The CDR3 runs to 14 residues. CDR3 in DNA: TGCGCCAGCAGCCAAGGGTCAGAAAATGAAAAACTGTTTTTT. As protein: CASSQGSENEKLFF.

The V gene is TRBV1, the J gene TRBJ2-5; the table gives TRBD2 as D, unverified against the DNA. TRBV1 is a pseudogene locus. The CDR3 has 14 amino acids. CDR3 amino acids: CTSSQVGGSETQYF. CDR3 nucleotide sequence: TGCACCAGCAGCCAAGTGGGGGGATCGGAGACCCAGTACTTC.

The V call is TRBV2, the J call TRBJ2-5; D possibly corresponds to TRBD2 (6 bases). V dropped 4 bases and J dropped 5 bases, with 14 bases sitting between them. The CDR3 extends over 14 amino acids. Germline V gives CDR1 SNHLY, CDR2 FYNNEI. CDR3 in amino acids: CASSVETSWETQYF. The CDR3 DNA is TGTGCCAGCAGTGTTGAGACTAGTTGGGAGACCCAGTACTTC.

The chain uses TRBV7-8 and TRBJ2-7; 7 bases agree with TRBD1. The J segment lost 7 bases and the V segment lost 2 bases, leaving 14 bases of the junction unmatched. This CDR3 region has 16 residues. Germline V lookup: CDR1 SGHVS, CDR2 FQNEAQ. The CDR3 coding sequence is TGTGCCAGCAGCTTAATCCCCGGGACAGAATTTTGGGAGCAGTACTTC. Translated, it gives CASSLIPGTEFWEQYF. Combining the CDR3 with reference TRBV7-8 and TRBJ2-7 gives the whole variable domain GAGVSQSPRYKVAKRGQDVALRCDPISGHVSLFWYQQALGQGPEFLTYFQNEAQLDKSGLPSDRFFAERPEGSVSTLKIQRTQQEDSAVYLCASSLIPGTEFWEQYFGPGTRLTVT.

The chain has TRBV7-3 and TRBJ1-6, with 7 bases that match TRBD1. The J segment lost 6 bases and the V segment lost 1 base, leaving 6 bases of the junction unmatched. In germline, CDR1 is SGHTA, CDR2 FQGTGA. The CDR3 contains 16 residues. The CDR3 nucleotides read TGTGCCAGCAGCTTAAACCCTCGACAGGGTAATTCACCCCTCCACTTT. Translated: CASSLNPRQGNSPLHF.

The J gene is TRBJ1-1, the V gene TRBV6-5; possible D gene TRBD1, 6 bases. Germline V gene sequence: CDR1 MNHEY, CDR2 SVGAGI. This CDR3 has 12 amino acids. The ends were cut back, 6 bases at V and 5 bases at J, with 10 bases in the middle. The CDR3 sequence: CASSLTGTEAFF. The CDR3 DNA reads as TGTGCCAGCAGCCTTACAGGGACTGAAGCTTTCTTT.

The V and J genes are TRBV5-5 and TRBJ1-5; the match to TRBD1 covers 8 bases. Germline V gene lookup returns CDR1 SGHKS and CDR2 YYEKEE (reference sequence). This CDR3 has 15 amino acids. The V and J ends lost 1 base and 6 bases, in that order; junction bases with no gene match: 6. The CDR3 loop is CASSLQAGGSQPQHF. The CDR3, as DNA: TGTGCCAGCAGCTTGCAGGCAGGGGGCAGTCAGCCCCAGCATTTT.

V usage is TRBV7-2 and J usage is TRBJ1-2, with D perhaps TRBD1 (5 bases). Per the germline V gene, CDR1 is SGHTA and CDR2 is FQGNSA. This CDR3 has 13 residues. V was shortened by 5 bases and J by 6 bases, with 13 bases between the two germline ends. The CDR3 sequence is CASSPGGWDGYTF. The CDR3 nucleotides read TGTGCCAGCAGCCCGGGGGGTTGGGATGGCTACACCTTC.

The CDR3 loop reads CASSVDSGRYNEQFF. In DNA form, the CDR3 reads TGTGCCAGCAGCGTAGACAGCGGGCGGTACAATGAGCAGTTCTTC. The chain couples TRBV9 to TRBJ2-1, with a weak D call TRBD2 (6 bases). The CDR3 is 15 amino acids. Looked up from germline, CDR1 is SGDLS and CDR2 is YYNGEE. V was trimmed by 0 bases and J by 4 bases, leaving 11 bases between them.

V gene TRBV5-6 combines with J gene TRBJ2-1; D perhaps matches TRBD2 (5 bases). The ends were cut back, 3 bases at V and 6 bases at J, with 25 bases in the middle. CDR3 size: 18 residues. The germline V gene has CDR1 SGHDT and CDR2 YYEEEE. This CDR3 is CASSSRQRLPTRANEQFF. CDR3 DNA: TGTGCCAGCAGCTCCCGTCAGCGGCTACCGACCCGGGCCAATGAGCAGTTCTTC.

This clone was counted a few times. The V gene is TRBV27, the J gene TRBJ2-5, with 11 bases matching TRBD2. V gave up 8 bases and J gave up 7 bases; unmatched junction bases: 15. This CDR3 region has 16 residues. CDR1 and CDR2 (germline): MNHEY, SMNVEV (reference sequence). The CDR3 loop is CASSATSGVPPGTQYF. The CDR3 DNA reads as TGTGCCAGCTCGGCGACTAGCGGGGTTCCCCCGGGGACCCAGTACTTC.

CDR3 nucleotide sequence: TGTGCCAGCACCTCTACAGTGAACACTGAAGCTTTCTTT. Translating gives CASTSTVNTEAFF. This chain connects TRBV6-1 to TRBJ1-1; D is unclear. CDR1 and CDR2 (germline): MNHNS, SASEGT. The CDR3 length is 13 residues. Trimming pared 7 bases from V and 0 bases from J, leaving 9 bases between.

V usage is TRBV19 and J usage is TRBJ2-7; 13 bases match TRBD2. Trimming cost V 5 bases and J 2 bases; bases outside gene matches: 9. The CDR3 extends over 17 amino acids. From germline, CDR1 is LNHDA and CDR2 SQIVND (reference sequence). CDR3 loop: CASSLDSGTSGAYEQYF. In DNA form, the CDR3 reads TGTGCCAGTAGTCTCGATTCCGGGACTAGCGGGGCCTACGAGCAGTACTTC.

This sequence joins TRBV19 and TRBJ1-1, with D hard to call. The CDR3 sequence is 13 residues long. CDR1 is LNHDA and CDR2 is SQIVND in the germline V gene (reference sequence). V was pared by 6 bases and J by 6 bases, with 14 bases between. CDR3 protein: CASSNNGVAEAFF. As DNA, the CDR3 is TGTGCCAGTAGCAATAACGGGGTCGCTGAAGCTTTCTTT.